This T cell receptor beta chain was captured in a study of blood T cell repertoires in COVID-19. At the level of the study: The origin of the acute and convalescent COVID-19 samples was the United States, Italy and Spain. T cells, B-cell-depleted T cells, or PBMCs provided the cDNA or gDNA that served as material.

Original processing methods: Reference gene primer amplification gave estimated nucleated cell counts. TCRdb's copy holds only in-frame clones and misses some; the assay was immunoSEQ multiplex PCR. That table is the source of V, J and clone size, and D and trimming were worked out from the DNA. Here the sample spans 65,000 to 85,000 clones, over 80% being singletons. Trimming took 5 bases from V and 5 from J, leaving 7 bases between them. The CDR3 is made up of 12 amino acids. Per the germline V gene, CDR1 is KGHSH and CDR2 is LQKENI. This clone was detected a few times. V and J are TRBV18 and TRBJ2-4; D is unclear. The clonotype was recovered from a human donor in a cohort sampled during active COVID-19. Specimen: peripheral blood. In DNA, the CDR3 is TGTGCCAGCTCAACAGTGGAAAACATTCAGTACTTC. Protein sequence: CASSTVENIQYF.